This TCR beta chain was sequenced in a study of long-term antiretroviral therapy in people with HIV. Germline loops: CDR1 SEHNR, CDR2 FQNEAQ (reference sequence). The CDR3 is made up of 15 amino acids. Trimming pared 1 base from V and 6 bases from J, leaving 14 bases between. Study conclusions and caveats: Repertoire composition at all time points was dominated by clones that had expanded before ART.

Sequencing relied on immunoSEQ assay v3.0, run at survey level. It was about 40,000-55,000 T-cell genomes per sample that sequencing targeted. Method: immunoSEQ multiplex PCR; TCRdb's copy keeps in-frame clones and lacks some. Found here are about 20,000 clones, under 90% of them singletons; the top ten hold roughly 10%. Comment on this clone: Its target is unknown.

The sequence was collected from a middle-aged man with HIV. The chain links TRBV7-9 to TRBJ2-3, with D possibly matching TRBD2 (5 bases). The sample here was unsorted PBMCs, taken around 2.4 years after starting antiretroviral therapy. CDR3 coding DNA: TGTGCCAGCAGCTTAGATACGGGAACCATTGATACGCAGTATTTT. Protein: CASSLDTGTIDTQYF.